This TCR beta chain was identified in a study of CD8+ T cells in alopecia areata. Whole-study results and caveats: The link between baseline CD8+ expansion and response remains uncertain with one nonresponder. Scalp and blood retained many expanded lesional clones during tofacitinib.

Germline CDR1 SNHLY, CDR2 FYNNEI. The CDR3 is 16 residues long. Losses at the gene ends were 8 bases for V and 4 bases for J; bases not matched to a gene: 14. Treatment of the sample: oral pan-JAK inhibitor, 5-10 mg twice daily. The investigators collected lesional scalp punch biopsies and peripheral blood from alopecia areata patients. Isolated RNA was reverse transcribed into cDNA used as the sequencing template. Using immunoSEQ multiplex PCR, the repertoire was profiled, and TCRdb retains in-frame clones only, with some absent. Of nearly 200,000 clones in the sample, 58% are singletons; the top ten hold more than 5.5%. Only one count was recorded for this clone. Its antigen is not identified.

The V and J genes are TRBV2 and TRBJ1-5, with 7 bases matching TRBD1. This TCR came from a human donor with alopecia areata. Sequencing was performed on CD4+ T cells sorted from blood, taken at week 24, from a patient treated with tofacitinib. For the CDR3, the DNA is TGTGCCAGCGGATGGTCGGCGACAGGGAATAATCAGCCCCAGCATTTT. This translates into CASGWSATGNNQPQHF.